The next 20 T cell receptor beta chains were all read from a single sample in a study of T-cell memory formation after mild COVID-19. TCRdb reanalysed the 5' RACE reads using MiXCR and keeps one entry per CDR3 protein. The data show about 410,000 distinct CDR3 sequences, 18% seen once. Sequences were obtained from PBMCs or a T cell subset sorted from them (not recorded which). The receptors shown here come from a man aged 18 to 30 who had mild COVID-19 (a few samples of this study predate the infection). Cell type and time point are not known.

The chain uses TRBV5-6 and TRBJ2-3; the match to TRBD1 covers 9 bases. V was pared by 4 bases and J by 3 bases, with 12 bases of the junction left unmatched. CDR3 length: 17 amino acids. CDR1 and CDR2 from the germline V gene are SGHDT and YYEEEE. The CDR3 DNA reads TGTGCCAGCAGCATTTCTACAGGGGGCAGCGGGACAGATACGCAGTATTTT. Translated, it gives CASSISTGGSGTDTQYF. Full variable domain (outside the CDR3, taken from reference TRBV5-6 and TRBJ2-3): DAGVTQSPTHLIKTRGQQVTLRCSPKSGHDTVSWYQQALGQGPQFIFQYYEEEERQRGNFPDRFSGHQFPNYSSELNVNALLLGDSALYLCASSISTGGSGTDTQYFGPGTRLTVL.

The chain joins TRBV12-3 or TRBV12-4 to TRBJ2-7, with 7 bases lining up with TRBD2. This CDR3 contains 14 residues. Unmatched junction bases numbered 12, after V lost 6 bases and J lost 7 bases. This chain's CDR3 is CASSPGWAGVEQYF. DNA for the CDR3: TGTGCCAGCAGCCCAGGCTGGGCGGGGGTAGAGCAGTACTTC.

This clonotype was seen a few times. The CDR3 spells CASSHDSYPMITGELFF. The CDR3 DNA follows: TGCGCCAGCAGCCACGACAGCTACCCTATGATCACCGGGGAGCTGTTTTTT. The rearrangement joins TRBV4-3 to TRBJ2-2; TRBD1 is a possible D gene (5 bases). V dropped 3 bases and J dropped 4 bases, with 18 bases sitting between them. CDR1 is LGHNA and CDR2 is YSLEER in the germline V gene. CDR3 length equals 17 residues.

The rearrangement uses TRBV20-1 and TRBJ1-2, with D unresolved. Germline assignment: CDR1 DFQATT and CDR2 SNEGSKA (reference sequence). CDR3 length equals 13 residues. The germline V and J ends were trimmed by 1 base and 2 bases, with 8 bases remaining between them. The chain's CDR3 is CSARGVRNYGYTF. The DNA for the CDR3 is TGCAGTGCTAGAGGTGTCAGAAACTATGGCTACACCTTC.

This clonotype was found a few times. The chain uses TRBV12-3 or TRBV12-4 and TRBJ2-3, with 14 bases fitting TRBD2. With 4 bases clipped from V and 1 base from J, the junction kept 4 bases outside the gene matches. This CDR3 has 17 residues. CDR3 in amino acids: CASSYLGLAGGTDTQYF. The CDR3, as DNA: TGTGCCAGCAGTTACCTGGGACTAGCGGGGGGCACAGATACGCAGTATTTT.

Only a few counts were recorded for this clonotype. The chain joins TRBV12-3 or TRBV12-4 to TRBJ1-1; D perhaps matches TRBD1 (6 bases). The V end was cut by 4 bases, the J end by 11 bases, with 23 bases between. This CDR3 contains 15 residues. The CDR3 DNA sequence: TGTGCCAGCAGTTCCGGGACATCCGGATATACTAAGGCTTTCTTT. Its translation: CASSSGTSGYTKAFF.

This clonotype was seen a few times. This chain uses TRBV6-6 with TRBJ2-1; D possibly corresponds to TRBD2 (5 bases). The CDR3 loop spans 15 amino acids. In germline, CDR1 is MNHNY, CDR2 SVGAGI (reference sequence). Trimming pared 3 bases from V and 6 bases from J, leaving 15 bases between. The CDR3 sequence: CASSYRGRRINEQFF. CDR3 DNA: TGTGCCAGCAGTTATAGAGGCAGGAGGATCAATGAGCAGTTCTTC.

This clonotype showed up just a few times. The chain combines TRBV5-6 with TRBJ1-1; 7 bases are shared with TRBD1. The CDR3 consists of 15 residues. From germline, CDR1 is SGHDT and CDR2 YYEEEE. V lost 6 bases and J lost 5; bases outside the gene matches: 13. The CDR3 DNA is TGTGCCAGCATTTTGAACAGGGGCTGGTGGACTGAAGCTTTCTTT. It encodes CASILNRGWWTEAFF.

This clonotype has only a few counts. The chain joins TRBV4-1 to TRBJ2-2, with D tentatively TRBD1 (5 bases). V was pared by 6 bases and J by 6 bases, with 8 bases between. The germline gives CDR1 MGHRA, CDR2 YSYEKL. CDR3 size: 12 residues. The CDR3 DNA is TGCGCCAGCAGAGGGGCCCCCGGGGAGCTGTTTTTT. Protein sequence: CASRGAPGELFF.

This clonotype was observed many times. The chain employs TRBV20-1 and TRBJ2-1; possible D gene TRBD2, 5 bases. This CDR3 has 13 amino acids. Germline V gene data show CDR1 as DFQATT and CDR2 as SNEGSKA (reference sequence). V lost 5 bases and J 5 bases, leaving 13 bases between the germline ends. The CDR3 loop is CSALEGRNNEQFF. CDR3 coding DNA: TGCAGTGCTTTAGAGGGTCGTAACAATGAGCAGTTCTTC.

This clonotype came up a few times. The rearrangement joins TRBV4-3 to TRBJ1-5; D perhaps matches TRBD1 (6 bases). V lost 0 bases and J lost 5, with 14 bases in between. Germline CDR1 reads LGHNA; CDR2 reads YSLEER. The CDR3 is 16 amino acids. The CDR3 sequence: CASSQDINRDDQPQHF. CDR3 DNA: TGCGCCAGCAGCCAAGATATCAACAGGGATGATCAGCCCCAGCATTTT.

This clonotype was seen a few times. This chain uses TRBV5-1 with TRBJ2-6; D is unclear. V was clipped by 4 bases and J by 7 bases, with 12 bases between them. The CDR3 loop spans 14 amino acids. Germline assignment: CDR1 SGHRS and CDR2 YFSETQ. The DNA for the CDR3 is TGCGCCAGCAGCCCCCCACTTAGCGCCAACGTCCTGACTTTC. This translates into CASSPPLSANVLTF.

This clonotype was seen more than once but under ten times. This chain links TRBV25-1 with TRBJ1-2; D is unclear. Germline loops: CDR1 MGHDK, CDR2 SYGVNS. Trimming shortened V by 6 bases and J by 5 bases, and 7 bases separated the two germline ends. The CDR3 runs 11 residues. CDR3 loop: CASRGFYGYTF. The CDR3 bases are TGTGCCAGCAGGGGATTTTATGGCTACACCTTC.

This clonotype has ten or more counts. The CDR3 reads CASMVATNTGELFF. DNA for the CDR3: TGCGCCAGCATGGTGGCGACGAACACCGGGGAGCTGTTTTTT. V and J are TRBV5-1 and TRBJ2-2; D is undetermined. Per germline, CDR1 SGHRS and CDR2 YFSETQ. The length of the CDR3 is 14 residues. Trimming stripped 6 bases from V and 0 bases from J, with 9 bases between.

CDR3 sequence: CATSRIGGGAGVGELFF. In DNA form, the CDR3 reads TGTGCCACCAGCAGGATTGGAGGGGGGGCCGGTGTCGGGGAGCTGTTTTTT. This chain links TRBV10-3 with TRBJ2-2; a weak D match, TRBD2 (7 bases). Germline CDR1 and CDR2: ENHRY and SYGVKD. V lost 10 bases and J 7 bases, leaving 28 bases between the germline ends. There are 17 residues in the CDR3.

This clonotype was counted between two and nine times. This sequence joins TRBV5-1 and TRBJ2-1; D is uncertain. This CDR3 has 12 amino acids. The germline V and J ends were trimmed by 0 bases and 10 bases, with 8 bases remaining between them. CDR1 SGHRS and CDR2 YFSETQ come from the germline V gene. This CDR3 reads CASSLARYEQFF. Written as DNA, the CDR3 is TGCGCCAGCAGCTTGGCGCGGTACGAGCAGTTCTTC. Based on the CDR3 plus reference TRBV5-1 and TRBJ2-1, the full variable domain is KAGVTQTPRYLIKTRGQQVTLSCSPISGHRSVSWYQQTPGQGLQFLFEYFSETQRNKGNFPGRFSGRQFSNSRSEMNVSTLELGDSALYLCASSLARYEQFFGPGTRLTVL.

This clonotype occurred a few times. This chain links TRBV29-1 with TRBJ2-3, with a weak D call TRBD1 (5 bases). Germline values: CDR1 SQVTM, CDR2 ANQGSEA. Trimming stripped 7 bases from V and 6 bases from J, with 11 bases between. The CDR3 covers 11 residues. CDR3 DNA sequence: TGCAGCGCAGGATCAGGGGATACGCAGTATTTT. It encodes CSAGSGDTQYF.

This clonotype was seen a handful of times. This chain's CDR3 is CASRLRGEETQYF. DNA of the CDR3: TGTGCCAGCAGGCTCCGAGGGGAAGAGACCCAGTACTTC. The chain carries TRBV3-1 and TRBJ2-5; D is perhaps TRBD1 or TRBD2 (5 bases each). Germline V lookup: CDR1 LGHDT, CDR2 YNNKEL (reference sequence). The V gene lost 6 bases and the J gene lost 3 bases, with 11 bases spanning the gap. The CDR3 consists of 13 residues.

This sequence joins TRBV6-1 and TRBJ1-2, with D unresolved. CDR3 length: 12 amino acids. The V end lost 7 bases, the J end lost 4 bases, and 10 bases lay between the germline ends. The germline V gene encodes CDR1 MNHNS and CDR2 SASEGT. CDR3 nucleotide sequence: TGTGCCAGCACCCGATACCCCTATGGCTACACCTTC. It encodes CASTRYPYGYTF.

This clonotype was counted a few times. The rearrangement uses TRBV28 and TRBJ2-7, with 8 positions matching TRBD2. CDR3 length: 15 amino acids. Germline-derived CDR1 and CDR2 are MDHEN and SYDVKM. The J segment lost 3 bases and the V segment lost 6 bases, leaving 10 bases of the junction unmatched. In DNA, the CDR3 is TGTGCCAGCAGGACACCACGGGAGGGGTACTACGAGCAGTACGTC. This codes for CASRTPREGYYEQYV.